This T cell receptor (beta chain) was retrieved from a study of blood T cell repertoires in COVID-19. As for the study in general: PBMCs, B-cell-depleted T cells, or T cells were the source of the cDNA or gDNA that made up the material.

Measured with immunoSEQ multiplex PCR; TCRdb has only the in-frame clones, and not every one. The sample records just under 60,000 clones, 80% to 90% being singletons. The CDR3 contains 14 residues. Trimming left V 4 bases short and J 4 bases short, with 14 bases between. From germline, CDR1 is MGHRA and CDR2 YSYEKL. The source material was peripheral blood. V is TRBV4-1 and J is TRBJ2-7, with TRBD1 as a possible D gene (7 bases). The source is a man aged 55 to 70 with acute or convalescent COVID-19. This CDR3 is CASSRGTATYEQYF. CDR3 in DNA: TGCGCCAGCAGCCGCGGGACAGCTACATACGAGCAGTACTTC.